The entry below describes one T cell receptor beta chain. The CDR3 consists of 13 residues. Trimming pared 4 bases from V and 8 bases from J, leaving 17 bases between. Per germline, CDR1 GTSNPN and CDR2 SVGIG (reference sequence). In the source study's methods: From reference gene primer amplification, estimates of nucleated cell counts were derived. Profiling relied on immunoSEQ multiplex PCR, and the TCRdb table lists in-frame clones only, not all of them. The D gene and trimming were derived from the DNA, and the V and J assignments and clone size from that table. This sample has a few hundred thousand clones; approximately 86% occur once, and the top ten carry almost 2%. This specimen comes from a study of blood T cell repertoires in COVID-19. Study information: Whether acute or convalescent, the COVID-19 samples came from the United States, Italy and Spain. The cDNA or gDNA used as material had been derived from T cells, B-cell-depleted T cells, or PBMCs.

Sequencing was performed on peripheral blood. The chain links TRBV30 to TRBJ1-2; D is undetermined. The sequence was obtained from a young man with active or convalescent COVID-19. CDR3 DNA sequence: TGTGCCTGGACCGACGGACTTTCGGAGGGCTACACCTTC. This gives the protein CAWTDGLSEGYTF.